This section outlines one T cell receptor beta chain sequence together with its context. This clonotype was recorded at least ten times. Its target antigen remains unknown. No per-base quality is available; no much larger clone lies one base away. The data derive from a study of immune aging and cytomegalovirus after organ transplant (dated by TCRdb to about 2021). Background for the entire study: Three-drug immunosuppression with prednisone, tacrolimus, and mycophenolate was given to all transplant recipients. Points the paper makes about the study in general: Aged-phenotype cells increased post-transplant regardless of clone size, earlier in large clones (days 200-264) than small clones, following viremia. Since the sequencing data did not include a CD57 measurement, a conservative gene-based definition of aging was used in its place. A larger share of large clones was made up of TEMRA cells, and in the seven largest clones (over 1,900 cells) aged and TEMRA cells were gained while TCM cells were lost.

Receptors were amplified or captured by single-cell sequencing. These reads were obtained on an Illumina NovaSeq 6000. The BD Rhapsody Targeted mRNA and AbSeq Reagent Kit, in a microwell format, was used for cell capture and library preparation. The libraries included TCR, sample tags, AbSeq, and targeted mRNA drawn from the Human T-Cell Expression Panel together with custom TOX and TOX2 primers. Sequencing of the libraries was done on an Illumina NovaSeq. Turning to the authors' computational methods: The analysis covered roughly 9,600 cells in total, of which over 7,000 were CD8 T cells and a few thousand were CD8 T cells with an identifiable TCR CDR3. The BD Rhapsody Targeted Analysis Pipeline, including V(D)J processing, was run on the Seven Bridges Genomics platform to process the raw data. Quality control, Sample Tag demultiplexing with Lex-BDSMK, clone identification with VDJ Explorer, and Seurat clustering were performed in SeqGeq 1.6.0. A clone was considered non-expanded if it made up <1% of CD8 T cells, and considered a clonal expansion if it made up >2.5% of the sample. In TCRdb, the public reads were trimmed at Q25 with fastp and aligned with MiXCR, with productive beta chains retained. Entries that share a CDR3 protein sequence are merged under the most common genes and DNA. These V and J calls derive from TCRdb rather than the authors' analysis. A total of about 21,000 distinct CDR3 sequences appear in this sample, roughly 38% of them only once. 20% to 30% of the sample is taken by the ten largest.

Reading the label with the study, this specimen's time point is: five sample-tagged time points from pre-transplant (day -1) to day 368 post-transplant, pooled. Thawed PBMC were stimulated with a CMV IE-1 overlapping peptide library for over ten hours, with no transport inhibitors added. Thawed cells were rested overnight and then stimulated in R10 medium with CD28/CD49d costimulation. The IE-1 peptide library was composed of 15-amino-acid peptides with overlaps of 11 amino acids. Each time point was barcoded with BD Single-Cell Multiplexing Kit Sample Tags, pooled, and stained with oligo-conjugated anti-CD45RA plus sorting antibodies. A BD FACSAria III was used to sort CMV-responsive CD8+CD137+ and CD4+CD154+ T cells at 4-way purity. Blood samples were drawn into EDTA vacutainers and processed by Ficoll gradient within 1-24 hours. V sheds 6 bases and J sheds 8 bases, leaving 16 bases between their ends. Based on the germline V gene, the CDR1 and CDR2 sequences are KGHSH and LQKENI. Including cysteine and phenylalanine, the CDR3 has 14 amino acids. Solely the CDR3 DNA is kept, with 42 bases framed from the first base.

The receptor was isolated from a female donor who had a heart transplant and CMV viremia. The receptor chain draws on TRBV18 and TRBJ2-2, with no confident D gene call. The sequencing used CMV peptide-activated CD4+ and CD8+ T cells sorted from blood, collected at five time points, pooled. The cell subset or site label here, explained by the study, means: sorted CD8+CD137+ and CD4+CD154+ T cells after more than 9 h CMV IE-1 peptide stimulation. The encoded CDR3 is CASSPVFRVGELFF. The DNA sequence reads TGTGCCAGCTCCCCGGTGTTTCGTGTGGGGGAGCTGTTTTTT.